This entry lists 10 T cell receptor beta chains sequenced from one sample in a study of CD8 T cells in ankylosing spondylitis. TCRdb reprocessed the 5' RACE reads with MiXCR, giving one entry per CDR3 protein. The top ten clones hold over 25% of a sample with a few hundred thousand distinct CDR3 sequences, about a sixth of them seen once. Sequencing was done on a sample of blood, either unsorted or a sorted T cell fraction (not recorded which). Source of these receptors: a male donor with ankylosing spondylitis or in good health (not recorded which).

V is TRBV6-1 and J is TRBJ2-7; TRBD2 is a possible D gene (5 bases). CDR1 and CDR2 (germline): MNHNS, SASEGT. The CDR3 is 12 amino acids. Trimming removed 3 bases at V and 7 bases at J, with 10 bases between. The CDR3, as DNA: TGTGCCAGCAGTGATATCGGGGAGGAGCAGTACTTC. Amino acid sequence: CASSDIGEEQYF.

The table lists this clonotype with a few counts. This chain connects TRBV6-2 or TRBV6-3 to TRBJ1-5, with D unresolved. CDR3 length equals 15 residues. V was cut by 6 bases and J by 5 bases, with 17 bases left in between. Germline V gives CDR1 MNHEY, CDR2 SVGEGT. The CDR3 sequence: CASRVPGIVYQPQHF. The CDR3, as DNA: TGTGCCAGCAGAGTCCCGGGGATTGTGTATCAGCCCCAGCATTTT.

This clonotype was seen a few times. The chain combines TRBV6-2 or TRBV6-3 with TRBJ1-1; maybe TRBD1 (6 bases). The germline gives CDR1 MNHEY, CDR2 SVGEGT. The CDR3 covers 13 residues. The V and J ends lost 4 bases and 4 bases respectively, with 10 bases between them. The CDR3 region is CASSFSGATEAFF. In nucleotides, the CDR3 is TGTGCCAGCAGTTTTTCAGGGGCCACTGAAGCTTTCTTT.

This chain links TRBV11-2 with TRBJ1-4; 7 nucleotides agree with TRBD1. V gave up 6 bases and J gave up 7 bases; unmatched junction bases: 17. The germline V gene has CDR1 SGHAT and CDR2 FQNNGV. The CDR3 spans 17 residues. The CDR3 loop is CASSWKPNRGAGEKLFF. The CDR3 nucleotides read TGTGCCAGCAGTTGGAAGCCTAACAGGGGCGCGGGTGAAAAACTGTTTTTT.

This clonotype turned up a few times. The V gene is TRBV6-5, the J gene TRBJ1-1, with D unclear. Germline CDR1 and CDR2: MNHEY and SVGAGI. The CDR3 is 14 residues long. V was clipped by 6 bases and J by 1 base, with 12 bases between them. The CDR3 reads CASSHSDGNTEAFF. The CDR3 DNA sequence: TGTGCCAGCAGCCACTCCGATGGGAACACTGAAGCTTTCTTT.

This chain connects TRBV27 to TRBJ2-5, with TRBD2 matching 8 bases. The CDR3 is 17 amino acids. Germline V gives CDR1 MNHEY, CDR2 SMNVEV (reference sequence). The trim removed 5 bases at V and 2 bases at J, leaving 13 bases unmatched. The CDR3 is CASSNLPGLEVQETQYF. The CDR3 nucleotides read TGTGCCAGCAGTAATTTACCGGGACTAGAAGTACAAGAGACCCAGTACTTC.

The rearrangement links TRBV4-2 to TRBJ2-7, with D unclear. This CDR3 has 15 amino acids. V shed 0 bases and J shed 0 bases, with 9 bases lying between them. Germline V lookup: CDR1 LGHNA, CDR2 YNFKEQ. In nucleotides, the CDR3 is TGTGCCAGCAGCCAAGACCGGGCTAGCTCCTACGAGCAGTACTTC. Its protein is CASSQDRASSYEQYF.

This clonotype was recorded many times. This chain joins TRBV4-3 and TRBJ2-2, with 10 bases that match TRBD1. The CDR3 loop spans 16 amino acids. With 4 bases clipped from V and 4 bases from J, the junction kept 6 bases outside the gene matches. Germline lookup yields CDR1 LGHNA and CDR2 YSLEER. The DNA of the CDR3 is TGCGCCAGCAGCCCGGACAGGGGGGTCTCCACCGGGGAGCTGTTTTTT. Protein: CASSPDRGVSTGELFF.

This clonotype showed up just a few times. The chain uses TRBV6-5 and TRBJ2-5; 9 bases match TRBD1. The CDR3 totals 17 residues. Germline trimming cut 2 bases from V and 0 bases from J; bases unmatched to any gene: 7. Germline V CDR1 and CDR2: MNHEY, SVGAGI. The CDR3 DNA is TGTGCCAGCAGTTACCCCGGGACAGGGCCATACCAAGAGACCCAGTACTTC. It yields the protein CASSYPGTGPYQETQYF.

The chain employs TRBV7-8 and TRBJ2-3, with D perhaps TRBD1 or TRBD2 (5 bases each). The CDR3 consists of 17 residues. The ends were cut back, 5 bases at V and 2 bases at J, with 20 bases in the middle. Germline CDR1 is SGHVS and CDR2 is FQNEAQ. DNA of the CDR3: TGTGCCAGCAGCGTCCGGGACCCCAGGACCAACACAGATACGCAGTATTTT. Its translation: CASSVRDPRTNTDTQYF.